Presented here are 13 T cell receptor beta chains from one specimen sequenced in a study of blood T cell repertoires in COVID-19. Assay used: immunoSEQ multiplex PCR; TCRdb lists only in-frame clones, some missing. Of about 150,000 clones in the sample, roughly 89% were seen once. The sequenced sample was peripheral blood. The receptor set was obtained from a man in his thirties or forties with COVID-19, enrolled during active disease.

The V and J genes are TRBV7-2 and TRBJ2-1, with a tentative D call TRBD1 (7 bases). This CDR3 has 13 residues. Germline lookup yields CDR1 SGHTA and CDR2 FQGNSA. V shed 6 bases and J shed 6 bases, with 12 bases lying between them. In DNA, the CDR3 is TGTGCCAGCAGTGCGGGACAGATCAATGAGCAGTTCTTC. Translated, it gives CASSAGQINEQFF.

The CDR3 loop reads CASSLGTGGTDTQYF. In DNA, the CDR3 is TGCGCCAGCAGCCTGGGGACAGGGGGCACAGATACGCAGTATTTT. This chain uses TRBV5-1 with TRBJ2-3, with 10 bases that match TRBD1. The CDR3 extends over 15 amino acids. Germline loops: CDR1 SGHRS, CDR2 YFSETQ. The junction had 3 bases not matched to a gene; V was cut back by 4 bases and J by 1 base.

This chain links TRBV29-1 with TRBJ2-5, with D possibly being TRBD2 (5 bases). This CDR3 spans 12 amino acids. CDR1 and CDR2 (germline): SQVTM, ANQGSEA. Between the trimmed V and J ends, which lost 4 bases and 7 bases, there was a span of 13 bases. The CDR3 nucleotides read TGCAGCGTTGGGTTCAGGAGCGGGACCCAGTACTTC. Protein sequence: CSVGFRSGTQYF.

This chain connects TRBV28 to TRBJ1-5; no clear D. The V gene lost 6 bases and the J gene lost 6 bases, with 9 bases spanning the gap. The CDR3 runs 12 residues. Germline CDR1 reads MDHEN; CDR2 reads SYDVKM. In nucleotides, the CDR3 is TGTGCCAGCAGCCCCCCGGTTCAGCCCCAGCATTTT. Its protein product is CASSPPVQPQHF.

The chain uses TRBV4-2 and TRBJ2-1, with D possibly TRBD1 on 5 matching bases. Germline-derived CDR1 and CDR2 are LGHNA and YNFKEQ. Trimming cost V 0 bases and J 8 bases, with 11 bases left between them. CDR3 length: 14 residues. CDR3 in DNA: TGTGCCAGCAGCCAAGAGGGGCGCAGGGATGAGCAGTTCTTC. It translates to CASSQEGRRDEQFF.

V gene TRBV7-9 combines with J gene TRBJ2-7; no clear D. Germline V gives CDR1 SEHNR, CDR2 FQNEAQ (reference sequence). Trimming cost V 5 bases and J 0 bases, with 8 bases left between them. The CDR3 spans 13 residues. The CDR3 nucleotides read TGTGCCAGCAGCAACCGGAGCTCCTACGAGCAGTACTTC. It codes for CASSNRSSYEQYF.

V is TRBV19 and J is TRBJ2-1, with D possibly matching TRBD2 (6 bases). CDR1 and CDR2 from the germline V gene are LNHDA and SQIVND (reference sequence). This CDR3 is 14 amino acids long. Between the trimmed V and J ends, which lost 7 bases and 5 bases, there was a span of 15 bases. This CDR3 reads CASTETRGNNEQFF. CDR3 nucleotide sequence: TGTGCCAGTACGGAGACTAGGGGAAACAATGAGCAGTTCTTC.

V usage is TRBV5-1 and J usage is TRBJ2-7; 10 nucleotides line up with TRBD2. Germline assignment: CDR1 SGHRS and CDR2 YFSETQ. V gave up 5 bases and J gave up 7 bases; unmatched junction bases: 9. CDR3 size: 14 residues. The CDR3, as DNA: TGCGCCAGCAGTTTGCTAGCGGGAGCATATGAGCAGTACTTC. Its protein product is CASSLLAGAYEQYF.

The chain joins TRBV5-5 to TRBJ1-1, with 9 bases that match TRBD1. Germline V gene sequence: CDR1 SGHKS, CDR2 YYEKEE (reference sequence). This CDR3 contains 15 residues. J lost 1 base, V lost 4 bases, and 5 bases had no gene match. The CDR3 is CASSARTGANTEAFF. The CDR3 DNA sequence: TGTGCCAGCAGCGCAAGGACAGGGGCGAACACTGAAGCTTTCTTT. Supplemented by reference TRBV5-5 and TRBJ1-1, the full variable domain reads DAGVTQSPTHLIKTRGQQVTLRCSPISGHKSVSWYQQVLGQGPQFIFQYYEKEERGRGNFPDRFSARQFPNYSSELNVNALLLGDSALYLCASSARTGANTEAFFGQGTRLTVV.

This clone was recorded once. The chain combines TRBV19 with TRBJ2-7; 7 bases map to TRBD1. V gave up 4 bases and J gave up 3 bases; unmatched junction bases: 6. The CDR3 runs to 14 residues. The V gene's germline CDR1 is LNHDA and CDR2 SQIVND (reference sequence). CDR3 nucleotide sequence: TGTGCCAGTAGTAAAGAGACAGGGATCTACGAGCAGTACTTC. Residues: CASSKETGIYEQYF.

The rearrangement links TRBV11-1 to TRBJ2-7, with TRBD2 as a possible D gene (5 bases). The CDR3 covers 14 residues. V lost 6 bases, J lost 3 bases, and 15 bases lay in between. The V gene's germline CDR1 is SGHAT and CDR2 FQDESV (reference sequence). CDR3 region: CASSLTPGNYEQYF. The CDR3 bases are TGTGCCAGCAGTTTGACCCCGGGGAACTACGAGCAGTACTTC.

J is TRBJ1-1 and V is TRBV14; no clear D gene. V was cut by 1 base and J by 0 bases, with 12 bases left in between. Looked up from germline, CDR1 is SGHDN and CDR2 is FVKESK. The CDR3 contains 16 residues. This chain's CDR3 is CASSQGGQPMNTEAFF. CDR3 bases: TGTGCCAGCAGCCAAGGAGGGCAGCCCATGAACACTGAAGCTTTCTTT. Full variable domain (outside the CDR3, taken from reference TRBV14 and TRBJ1-1): EAGVTQFPSHSVIEKGQTVTLRCDPISGHDNLYWYRRVMGKEIKFLLHFVKESKQDESGMPNNRFLAERTGGTYSTLKVQPAELEDSGVYFCASSQGGQPMNTEAFFGQGTRLTVV.

CDR3 region: CASTGKPDYEQYF. The CDR3 coding sequence is TGTGCCAGCACAGGCAAACCGGACTACGAGCAGTACTTC. V usage is TRBV25-1 and J usage is TRBJ2-7; no reliable D call. V lost 7 bases, J lost 3 bases, and 13 bases lay in between. The CDR3 has 13 amino acids. From germline, CDR1 is MGHDK and CDR2 SYGVNS.